Shown below are 18 T cell receptor beta chains from a single sample sequenced in a study of T cells expressing NK-cell markers (dated by TCRdb to about 2020). The library was prepared using 5' RACE. Instrument on record: Illumina HiSeq 2000. TCRdb reprocessed the reads, reporting each CDR3 protein sequence once and no DNA. This sample's table carries about 540,000 distinct CDR3 sequences. The biggest ten clones account for around 3.3% of the sample. Sequenced: blood T cells: a sorted CD56 or NKG2C T cell subset, CD4+ or CD8+ T cells, or bulk PBMC T cells (not recorded which). All receptors come from a man younger than 35 in good health. Donor details come from another sample of the same person, matched by shared clones.

The chain combines TRBV20-1 with TRBJ2-3; absent DNA, TCRdb's TRBD1 call cannot be checked. The CDR3 totals 16 residues. Germline values: CDR1 DFQATT, CDR2 SNEGSKA (reference sequence). The CDR3 protein is CSARDMGQGVTDTQYF.

The chain joins TRBV12-3 or TRBV12-4 to TRBJ2-1; TCRdb's D call, TRBD2, is unchecked because there is no DNA. The CDR3 runs to 16 residues. The CDR3 loop reads CASRLTSGITYNEQFF.

The V and J genes are TRBV29-1 and TRBJ2-1; TCRdb selects TRBD1, and the lack of DNA leaves this call unchecked. Germline loops: CDR1 SQVTM, CDR2 ANQGSEA. CDR3 length: 15 amino acids. The CDR3: CSVQGQGGSYNEQFF.

This chain joins TRBV5-1 and TRBJ1-5; TCRdb outputs TRBD1, but without DNA this stays unchecked. The CDR3 totals 15 residues. The V gene's germline CDR1 is SGHRS and CDR2 YFSETQ. CDR3 protein: CASSHGMDSNQPQHF. The full variable domain, completed using reference TRBV5-1 and TRBJ1-5, is KAGVTQTPRYLIKTRGQQVTLSCSPISGHRSVSWYQQTPGQGLQFLFEYFSETQRNKGNFPGRFSGRQFSNSRSEMNVSTLELGDSALYLCASSHGMDSNQPQHFGDGTRLSIL.

The chain carries TRBV7-9 and TRBJ2-1; the D call of TRBD2 rests on TCRdb alone, since no DNA is present to check it. This CDR3 comprises 13 residues. Germline V gives CDR1 SEHNR, CDR2 FQNEAQ (reference sequence). CDR3 in amino acids: CASSSGLVNEQFF. The full variable domain, in which reference TRBV7-9 and TRBJ2-1 provide the parts outside the CDR3, is DTGVSQNPRHKITKRGQNVTFRCDPISEHNRLYWYRQTLGQGPEFLTYFQNEAQLEKSRLLSDRFSAERPKGSFSTLEIQRTEQGDSAMYLCASSSGLVNEQFFGPGTRLTVL.

The chain recombines TRBV2 with TRBJ2-1; TCRdb calls TRBD2, which cannot be checked without DNA. The CDR3 consists of 13 residues. Germline V lookup: CDR1 SNHLY, CDR2 FYNNEI. CDR3 in amino acids: CATGGAGGTEQFF.

This chain joins TRBV12-3 or TRBV12-4 and TRBJ2-3; TCRdb proposes TRBD2, but this gene call is untestable without DNA. This CDR3 has 11 amino acids. CDR3 sequence reads: CASGNSGTQYF.

This chain uses TRBV5-1 with TRBJ2-7; TCRdb lists TRBD2, though no DNA is available to test this call. From germline, CDR1 is SGHRS and CDR2 YFSETQ. The length of the CDR3 is 15 residues. CDR3 loop: CASSLWTSGENEQYF. The full variable domain, with the rest looked up from reference TRBV5-1 and TRBJ2-7, is KAGVTQTPRYLIKTRGQQVTLSCSPISGHRSVSWYQQTPGQGLQFLFEYFSETQRNKGNFPGRFSGRQFSNSRSEMNVSTLELGDSALYLCASSLWTSGENEQYFGPGTRLTVT.

The chain has TRBV5-5 and TRBJ2-3; with no DNA, the TCRdb D assignment of TRBD1 cannot be verified. The CDR3 runs 15 residues. Germline values: CDR1 SGHKS, CDR2 YYEKEE (reference sequence). The CDR3 reads CASSFNLYNPDTQYF.

The V and J genes are TRBV6-2 or TRBV6-3 and TRBJ2-1; TCRdb designates TRBD2, a call that cannot be tested without DNA. The CDR3 is 14 residues long. The germline V gene encodes CDR1 MNHEY and CDR2 SVGEGT. The CDR3 region is CASRGWRDENEQFF.

The V call is TRBV12-3 or TRBV12-4, the J call TRBJ2-1; as DNA is missing, the TRBD2 call by TCRdb cannot be tested. CDR3 length: 14 residues. The CDR3: CASSSQSTRDEQFF.

The genes are TRBV5-1 and TRBJ2-4; TCRdb reports TRBD1, a call that lacks DNA to check it against. The CDR3 contains 15 residues. Germline values: CDR1 SGHRS, CDR2 YFSETQ. This CDR3 reads CASSWTGQRENIQYF.

The chain joins TRBV27 to TRBJ1-4. The CDR3 spans 14 residues. Germline loops: CDR1 MNHEY, CDR2 SMNVEV (reference sequence). The CDR3 is CASSWGRTNEKLFF.

CDR3 sequence: CSARDRWQSNEQFF. The rearrangement joins TRBV20-1 to TRBJ2-1. The CDR3 is 14 amino acids. Per germline, CDR1 DFQATT and CDR2 SNEGSKA (reference sequence).

The chain carries TRBV7-9 and TRBJ2-5. The CDR3 has 12 residues. Germline CDR1 is SEHNR and CDR2 is FQNEAQ (reference sequence). The CDR3 loop is CASRPALETQYF.

The rearrangement joins TRBV20-1 to TRBJ2-3; the TCRdb D gene call, TRBD2, has no DNA to confirm it. CDR3 length: 12 amino acids. Germline-derived CDR1 and CDR2 are DFQATT and SNEGSKA (reference sequence). This CDR3 is CSARAALDTQYF.

The rearrangement links TRBV29-1 to TRBJ2-1; TCRdb's D call, TRBD1, is unchecked because there is no DNA. Per the germline V gene, CDR1 is SQVTM and CDR2 is ANQGSEA. This CDR3 has 15 amino acids. CDR3 sequence reads: CSVASGRGSYNEQFF.

The CDR3 here is CASSLPTPSGEQYF. The chain has TRBV7-9 and TRBJ2-7; TCRdb proposes TRBD2, but this gene call is untestable without DNA. From germline, CDR1 is SEHNR and CDR2 FQNEAQ (reference sequence). This CDR3 contains 14 residues.